The sequence of this TCR beta chain was determined in a study of identical twins. Germline V gives CDR1 SGHRS, CDR2 YFSETQ. J gave up 4 bases and V 7 bases, and 14 bases lay outside the gene matches. The CDR3 length is 16 residues. The table lists this clonotype with a count of one. Using its own MiXCR run on the 5' RACE reads, TCRdb lists one record per CDR3 protein. The sample lists approximately 620,000 distinct CDR3 sequences; over 8.5% were seen once. This same sample was also part of a study on yellow fever vaccine responses in identical twins.

The clonotype was recovered from a woman under 30 in good health. The chain uses TRBV5-1 and TRBJ2-5, with 9 positions matching TRBD1. The material sequenced was PBMCs. CDR3 coding DNA: TGCGCCAGCCAATACCGATCACAGGGGGCTGGAGAGACCCAGTACTTC. Encoded protein: CASQYRSQGAGETQYF.